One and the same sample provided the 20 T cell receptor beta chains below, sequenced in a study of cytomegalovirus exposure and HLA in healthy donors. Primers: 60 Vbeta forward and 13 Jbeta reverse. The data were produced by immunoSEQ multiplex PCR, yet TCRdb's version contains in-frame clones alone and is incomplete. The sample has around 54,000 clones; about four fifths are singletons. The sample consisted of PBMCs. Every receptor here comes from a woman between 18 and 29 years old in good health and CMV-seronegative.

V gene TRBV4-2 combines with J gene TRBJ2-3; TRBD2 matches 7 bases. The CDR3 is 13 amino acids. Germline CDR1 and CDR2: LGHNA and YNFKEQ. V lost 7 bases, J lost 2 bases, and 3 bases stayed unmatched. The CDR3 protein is CASTSGDTDTQYF. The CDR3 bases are TGTGCCAGCACTAGCGGCGACACAGATACGCAGTATTTT.

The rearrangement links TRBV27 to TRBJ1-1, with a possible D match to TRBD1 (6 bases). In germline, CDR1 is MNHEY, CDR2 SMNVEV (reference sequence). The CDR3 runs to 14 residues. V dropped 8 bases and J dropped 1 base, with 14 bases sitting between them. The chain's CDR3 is CASVPGGPNTEAFF. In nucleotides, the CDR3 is TGTGCCAGCGTCCCGGGGGGCCCGAACACTGAAGCTTTCTTT.

The CDR3 DNA reads as TGTGCCAGCCGCACCCCGGGACTAGCGGGAGAGGCAGCCCTGGAGCAGTTCTTC. It yields the protein CASRTPGLAGEAALEQFF. The rearrangement joins TRBV28 to TRBJ2-1; 14 bases match TRBD2. The J segment lost 10 bases and the V segment lost 8 bases, leaving 19 bases of the junction unmatched. Per germline, CDR1 MDHEN and CDR2 SYDVKM. The CDR3 has 18 residues.

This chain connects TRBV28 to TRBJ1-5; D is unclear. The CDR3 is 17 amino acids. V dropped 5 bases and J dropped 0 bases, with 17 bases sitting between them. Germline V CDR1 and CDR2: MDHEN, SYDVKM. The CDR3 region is CASSTPEGPYSNQPQHF. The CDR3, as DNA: TGTGCCAGCAGTACCCCCGAGGGCCCCTATAGCAATCAGCCCCAGCATTTT.

The chain's CDR3 is CASSQEPLAGGKNIQYF. The CDR3 coding sequence is TGCGCCAGCAGCCAAGAGCCACTAGCGGGAGGGAAAAACATTCAGTACTTC. The chain employs TRBV4-1 and TRBJ2-4; TRBD2 agrees at 13 bases. The CDR3 consists of 17 residues. V shed 0 bases and J 4 bases; nucleotides not matched to a gene: 3. Germline CDR1 and CDR2: MGHRA and YSYEKL.

CDR3 region: CASSPGTGNSPLHF. In DNA form, the CDR3 reads TGTGCCAGCAGCCCCGGGACTGGGAATTCACCCCTCCACTTT. The rearrangement links TRBV11-2 to TRBJ1-6; possibly TRBD1 for D (5 bases). V was pared by 5 bases and J by 7 bases, with 12 bases between. Germline CDR1 is SGHAT and CDR2 is FQNNGV. This CDR3 spans 14 amino acids.

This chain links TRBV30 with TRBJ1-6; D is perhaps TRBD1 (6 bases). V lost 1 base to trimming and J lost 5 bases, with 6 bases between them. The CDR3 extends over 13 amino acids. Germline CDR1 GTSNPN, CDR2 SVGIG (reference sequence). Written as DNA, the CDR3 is TGTGCCTGGAGTGACAGGGATAATTCACCCCTCCACTTT. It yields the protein CAWSDRDNSPLHF.

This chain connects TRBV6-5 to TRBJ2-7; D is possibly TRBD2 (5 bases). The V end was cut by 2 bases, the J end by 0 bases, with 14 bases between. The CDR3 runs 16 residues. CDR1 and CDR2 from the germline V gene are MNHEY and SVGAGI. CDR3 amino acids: CASSYGLAPNSYEQYF. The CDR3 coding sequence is TGTGCCAGCAGTTACGGGCTAGCTCCGAACTCCTACGAGCAGTACTTC.

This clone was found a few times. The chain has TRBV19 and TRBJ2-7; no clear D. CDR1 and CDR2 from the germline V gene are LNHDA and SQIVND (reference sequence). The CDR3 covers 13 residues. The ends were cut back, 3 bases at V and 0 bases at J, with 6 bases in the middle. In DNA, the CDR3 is TGTGCCAGTAGTATCGCGGCCTCCTACGAGCAGTACTTC. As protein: CASSIAASYEQYF.

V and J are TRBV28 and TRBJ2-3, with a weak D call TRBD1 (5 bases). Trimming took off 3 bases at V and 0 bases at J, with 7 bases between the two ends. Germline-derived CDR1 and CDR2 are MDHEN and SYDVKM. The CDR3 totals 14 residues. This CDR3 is CASSFQGSTDTQYF. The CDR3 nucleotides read TGTGCCAGCAGTTTTCAGGGAAGCACAGATACGCAGTATTTT.

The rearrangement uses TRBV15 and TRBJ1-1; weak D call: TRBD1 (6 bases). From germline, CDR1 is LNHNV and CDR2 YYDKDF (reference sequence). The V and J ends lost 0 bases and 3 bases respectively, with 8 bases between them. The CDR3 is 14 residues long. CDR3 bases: TGTGCCACCAGCAGAGATGGGGGCTACACTGAAGCTTTCTTT. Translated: CATSRDGGYTEAFF.

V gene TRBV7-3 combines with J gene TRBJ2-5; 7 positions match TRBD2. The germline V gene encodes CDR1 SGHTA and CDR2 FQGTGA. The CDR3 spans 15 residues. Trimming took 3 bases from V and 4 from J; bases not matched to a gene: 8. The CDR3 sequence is CASSFAGETGETQYF. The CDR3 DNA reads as TGTGCCAGCAGCTTCGCGGGAGAGACGGGAGAGACCCAGTACTTC.

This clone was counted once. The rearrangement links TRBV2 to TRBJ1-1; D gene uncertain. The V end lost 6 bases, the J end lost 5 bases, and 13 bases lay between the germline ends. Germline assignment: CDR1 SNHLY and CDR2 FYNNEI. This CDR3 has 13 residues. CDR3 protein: CASRTGRLTEAFF. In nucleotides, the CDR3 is TGTGCCAGCAGAACCGGAAGACTAACTGAAGCTTTCTTT. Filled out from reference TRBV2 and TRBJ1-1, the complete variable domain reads EPEVTQTPSHQVTQMGQEVILRCVPISNHLYFYWYRQILGQKVEFLVSFYNNEISEKSEIFDDQFSVERPDGSNFTLKIRSTKLEDSAMYFCASRTGRLTEAFFGQGTRLTVV.

CDR3 residues: CASSPRAGGTDTQYF. The CDR3, as DNA: TGTGCCAGCAGTCCCCGGGCAGGGGGCACAGATACGCAGTATTTT. This chain connects TRBV6-5 to TRBJ2-3, with D perhaps matching TRBD1 (6 bases). This CDR3 is 15 amino acids long. Germline CDR1 reads MNHEY; CDR2 reads SVGAGI. V dropped 5 bases and J dropped 1 base, with 13 bases sitting between them.

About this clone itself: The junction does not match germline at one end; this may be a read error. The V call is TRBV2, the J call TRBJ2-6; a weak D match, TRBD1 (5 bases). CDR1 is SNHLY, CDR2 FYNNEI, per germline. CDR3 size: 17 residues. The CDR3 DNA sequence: TGTGCCAGCAGTGCAAGTCAGATCAACTCTGGGGCCAACGGCCTGACTTTC. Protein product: CASSASQINSGANGLTF.

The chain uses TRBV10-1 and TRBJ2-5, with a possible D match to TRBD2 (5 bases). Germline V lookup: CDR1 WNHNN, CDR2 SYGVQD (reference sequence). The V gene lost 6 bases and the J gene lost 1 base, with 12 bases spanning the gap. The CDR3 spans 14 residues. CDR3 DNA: TGCGCCAGCAGCGACCGGAGGCGCCAAGAGACCCAGTACTTC. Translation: CASSDRRRQETQYF.

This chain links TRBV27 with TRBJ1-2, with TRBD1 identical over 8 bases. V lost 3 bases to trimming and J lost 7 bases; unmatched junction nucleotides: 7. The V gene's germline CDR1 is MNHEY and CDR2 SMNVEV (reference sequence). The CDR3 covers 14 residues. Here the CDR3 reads CASSFDRGLGGYTF. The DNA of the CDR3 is TGTGCCAGCAGTTTTGACAGGGGTCTAGGTGGCTACACCTTC.

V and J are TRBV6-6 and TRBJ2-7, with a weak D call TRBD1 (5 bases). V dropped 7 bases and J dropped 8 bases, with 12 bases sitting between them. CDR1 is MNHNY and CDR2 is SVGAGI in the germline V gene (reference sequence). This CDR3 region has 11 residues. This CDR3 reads CASTLSGKQYF. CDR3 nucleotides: TGTGCCAGCACCTTGTCAGGGAAGCAGTACTTC.

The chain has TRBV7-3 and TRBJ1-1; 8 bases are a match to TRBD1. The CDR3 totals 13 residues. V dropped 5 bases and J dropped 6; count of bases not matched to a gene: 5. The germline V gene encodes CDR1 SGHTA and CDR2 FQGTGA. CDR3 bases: TGTGCCAGCAGCCCGACAGGGGCCTCTGAAGCTTTCTTT. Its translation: CASSPTGASEAFF. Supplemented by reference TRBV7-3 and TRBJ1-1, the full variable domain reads GAGVSQTPSNKVTEKGKYVELRCDPISGHTALYWYRQSLGQGPEFLIYFQGTGAADDSGLPNDRFFAVRPEGSVSTLKIQRTERGDSAVYLCASSPTGASEAFFGQGTRLTVV.

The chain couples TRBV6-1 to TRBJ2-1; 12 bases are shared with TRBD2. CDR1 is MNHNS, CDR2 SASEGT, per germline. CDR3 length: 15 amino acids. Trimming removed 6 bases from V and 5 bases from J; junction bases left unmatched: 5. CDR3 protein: CASRTGLAGNNEQFF. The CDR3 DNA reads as TGTGCCAGCAGGACAGGACTAGCGGGAAACAATGAGCAGTTCTTC.